These 11 T cell receptor beta chains were all obtained from the same sample, sequenced in a study of blood T cell repertoires in COVID-19. TCRdb's copy holds only in-frame clones and misses some; the assay was immunoSEQ multiplex PCR. The profile shows about 210,000 clones, over 80% of them singletons. Sequenced: PBMCs or T cells enriched from blood (not recorded which). These receptors came from a woman in her 30s who had been exposed to COVID-19.

This chain joins TRBV10-2 and TRBJ2-5, with D perhaps matching TRBD2 (7 bases). Trimming left V 2 bases short and J 7 bases short, with 20 bases between. This CDR3 is 16 amino acids long. Looked up from germline, CDR1 is WSHSY and CDR2 is SAAADI. Here the CDR3 DNA reads TGCGCCAGCAGTGAGACTGGCGGGGGCACCCAGGGGACCCAGTACTTC. Translating it yields CASSETGGGTQGTQYF.

The chain joins TRBV7-9 to TRBJ1-4; a weak D match, TRBD1 (5 bases). CDR3 size: 17 residues. CDR1 SEHNR and CDR2 FQNEAQ come from the germline V gene (reference sequence). V was trimmed by 5 bases and J by 1 base, leaving 17 bases between them. This CDR3 reads CASSTQGLFGTNEKLFF. CDR3 DNA sequence: TGTGCCAGCAGCACGCAGGGACTCTTCGGAACTAATGAAAAACTGTTTTTT.

There are a few counts of this clone. The CDR3 nucleotides are TGCAGTGCTCCCCGTGGCGGGGGCTACACCTTC. Residues: CSAPRGGGYTF. The V gene is TRBV20-1, the J gene TRBJ1-2; D unresolved. Germline CDR1 DFQATT, CDR2 SNEGSKA (reference sequence). The CDR3 is 11 residues long. V was cut by 5 bases and J by 8 bases, with 12 bases left in between.

The genes are TRBV4-1 and TRBJ1-4; the D is unclear. The CDR3 is 14 amino acids. Germline loops: CDR1 MGHRA, CDR2 YSYEKL. V was trimmed by 3 bases and J by 7 bases, leaving 12 bases between them. The CDR3 reads CASSQELRSEKLFF. DNA for the CDR3: TGCGCCAGCAGCCAGGAATTACGGAGTGAAAAACTGTTTTTT.

The chain combines TRBV5-1 with TRBJ2-3; 8 positions agree with TRBD2. J was trimmed by 6 bases and V by 3 bases; bases with no gene match: 9. CDR1 SGHRS and CDR2 YFSETQ come from the germline V gene. The CDR3 contains 15 residues. The CDR3 region is CASSSGSGVRDTQYF. CDR3 DNA sequence: TGCGCCAGCAGCTCTGGTAGCGGGGTCCGGGATACGCAGTATTTT.

This rearrangement joins TRBV7-8 to TRBJ2-2, with D tentatively TRBD1 (6 bases). With 5 bases removed from V and 5 bases from J, the gap between germline ends came to 15 bases. The CDR3 is 15 amino acids. Germline CDR1 reads SGHVS; CDR2 reads FQNEAQ. CDR3 in amino acids: CASSEDRALTGELFF. For the CDR3, the DNA is TGTGCCAGCAGCGAGGACAGAGCCCTTACCGGGGAGCTGTTTTTT.

This CDR3 reads CASSLVGGGRPIQYF. The DNA for the CDR3 is TGTGCCAGCAGCTTAGTAGGCGGGGGGCGGCCCATTCAGTACTTC. V and J are TRBV7-2 and TRBJ2-4; 8 bases fit TRBD2. Trimming removed 1 base from V and 9 bases from J; junction bases left unmatched: 8. This CDR3 region has 15 residues. Germline-derived CDR1 and CDR2 are SGHTA and FQGNSA.

The rearrangement joins TRBV6-4 to TRBJ1-1; D possibly corresponds to TRBD1 (6 bases). The CDR3 is 16 amino acids. The V end was cut by 7 bases, the J end by 4 bases, with 22 bases between. From germline, CDR1 is MRHNA and CDR2 SNTAGT. CDR3 sequence: CASTLTPGQGSTEAFF. The CDR3 nucleotides are TGTGCCAGCACACTTACCCCGGGTCAGGGGTCCACTGAAGCTTTCTTT.

This clone turned up a few times. J is TRBJ1-2 and V is TRBV5-6, with 8 bases aligning to TRBD1. The junction had 7 bases not matched to a gene; V was cut back by 3 bases and J by 6 bases. This CDR3 has 14 amino acids. From germline, CDR1 is SGHDT and CDR2 YYEEEE. CDR3 protein: CASSWRTGSNGYTF. In DNA form, the CDR3 reads TGTGCCAGCAGCTGGAGGACAGGGAGTAATGGCTACACCTTC.

This clone appeared once. The chain recombines TRBV18 with TRBJ1-2, with no clear D. The V end lost 8 bases, the J end lost 2 bases, and 15 bases lay between the germline ends. From germline, CDR1 is KGHSH and CDR2 LQKENI. The CDR3 is made up of 14 amino acids. The CDR3 loop is CASRNDKRNYGYTF. CDR3 bases: TGTGCCAGCCGAAATGACAAACGGAACTATGGCTACACCTTC.

This chain links TRBV6-5 with TRBJ2-7, with D possibly being TRBD2 (6 bases). The germline CDR1 and CDR2 sequences are MNHEY and SVGAGI. The CDR3 loop spans 16 amino acids. V was cut by 4 bases and J by 4 bases, with 20 bases left in between. CDR3 nucleotides: TGTGCCAGCAGTTCCAGCGCGAACCGCGGGGTATACGAGCAGTACTTC. Translating it yields CASSSSANRGVYEQYF.